The entry below describes one TCR beta chain. Its cognate antigen is unknown. The sample originates from a study of post-analysis software for immune sequencing data. Study-level information: Disease trajectories encompassed relapsing-remitting, secondary progressive and progressive-relapsing multiple sclerosis.

The TCR beta cDNA libraries contained unique molecular identifiers. Each sample of about 0.95 to 11 million input T cells yielded around 500,000 cDNA molecules, so each molecule approximated one T cell. Each CDR3 protein gets one entry after TCRdb re-called the PCR reads with MiXCR. The sample includes around 400,000 distinct CDR3 sequences, more than 30% of them seen just once. General observations from the study: Among multiple sclerosis patients, normalized Chao1 diversity was significantly below that of controls. The authors found that F measure strongly co-clustered same-batch samples. TRBV5-6, TRBV5-1 and TRBV20-1 belonged to a set of roughly five TRBV segments that were more frequent in patients than controls.

V dropped 4 bases and J dropped 12 bases, with 13 bases sitting between them. The CDR3 totals 11 residues. Per the germline V gene, CDR1 is SGHDT and CDR2 is YYEEEE. Sequencing input: blood. The receptor comes from a girl aged 2-10 years with multiple sclerosis. The rearrangement uses TRBV5-6 and TRBJ2-5, with D possibly called TRBD1 or TRBD2 (7 bases each). The CDR3, as DNA: TGTGCCAGCAGCGCCCAGGGGGGGGAGTACTTC. Protein product: CASSAQGGEYF.